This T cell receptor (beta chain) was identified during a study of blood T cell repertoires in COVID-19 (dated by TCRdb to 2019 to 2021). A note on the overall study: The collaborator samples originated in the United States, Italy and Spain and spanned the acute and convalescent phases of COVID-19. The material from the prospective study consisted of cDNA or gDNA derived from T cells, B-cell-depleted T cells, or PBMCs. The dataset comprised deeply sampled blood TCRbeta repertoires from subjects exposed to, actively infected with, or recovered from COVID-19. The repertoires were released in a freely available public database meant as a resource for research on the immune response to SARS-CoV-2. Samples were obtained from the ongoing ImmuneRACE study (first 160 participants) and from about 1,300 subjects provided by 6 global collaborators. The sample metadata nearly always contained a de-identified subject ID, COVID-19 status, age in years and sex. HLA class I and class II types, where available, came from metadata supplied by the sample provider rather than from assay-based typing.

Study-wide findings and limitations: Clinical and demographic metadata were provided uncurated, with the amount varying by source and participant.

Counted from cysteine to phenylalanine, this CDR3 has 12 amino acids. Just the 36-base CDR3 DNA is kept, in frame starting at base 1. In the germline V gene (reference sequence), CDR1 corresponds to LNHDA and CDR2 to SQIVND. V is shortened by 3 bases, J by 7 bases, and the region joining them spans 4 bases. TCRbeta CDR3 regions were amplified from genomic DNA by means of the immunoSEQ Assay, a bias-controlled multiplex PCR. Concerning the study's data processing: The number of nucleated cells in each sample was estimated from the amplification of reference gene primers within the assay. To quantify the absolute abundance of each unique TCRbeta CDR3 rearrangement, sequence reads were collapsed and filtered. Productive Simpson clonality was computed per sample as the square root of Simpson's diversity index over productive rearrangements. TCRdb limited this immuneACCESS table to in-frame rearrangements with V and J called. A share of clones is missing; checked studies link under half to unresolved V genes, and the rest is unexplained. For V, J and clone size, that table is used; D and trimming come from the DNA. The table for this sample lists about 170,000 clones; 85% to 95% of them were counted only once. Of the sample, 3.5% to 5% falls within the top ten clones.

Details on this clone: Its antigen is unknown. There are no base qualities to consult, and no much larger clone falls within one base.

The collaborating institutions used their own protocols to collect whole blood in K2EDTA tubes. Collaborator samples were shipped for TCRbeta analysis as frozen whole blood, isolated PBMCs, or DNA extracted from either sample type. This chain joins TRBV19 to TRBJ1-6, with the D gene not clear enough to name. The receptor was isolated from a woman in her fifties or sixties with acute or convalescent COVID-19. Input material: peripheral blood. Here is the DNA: TGTGCCAGTAGTATTGAGAATTCACCCCTCCACTTT. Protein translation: CASSIENSPLHF.